The 14 T cell receptor beta chains in this list originate from one sample, sequenced in a study of OX40 agonist ivuxolimab in advanced cancers. Using immunoSEQ multiplex PCR, the repertoire was profiled, and TCRdb retains in-frame clones only, with some absent. The sample records 120,000 or so clones, 93% being singletons. Here the sequenced sample was CD4+ or CD8+ T cells sorted from blood, taken in a trial of the OX40 agonist ivuxolimab. Receptor source: an adult with an advanced solid tumor such as melanoma, head and neck, liver or kidney cancer.

This clone was seen a handful of times. The chain is built from TRBV6-5 and TRBJ1-5; D call uncertain. This CDR3 has 15 residues. CDR1 is MNHEY, CDR2 SVGAGI, per germline. The ends were cut back, 0 bases at V and 2 bases at J, with 8 bases in the middle. CDR3 in DNA: TGTGCCAGCAGTTACTCGGTGGTTGGCAATCAGCCCCAGCATTTT. Translated: CASSYSVVGNQPQHF.

This sequence joins TRBV9 and TRBJ1-5; perhaps TRBD1 as D (5 bases). Germline lookup yields CDR1 SGDLS and CDR2 YYNGEE. The V end was cut by 4 bases, the J end by 4 bases, with 18 bases between. This CDR3 is 16 amino acids long. The CDR3 bases are TGTGCCAGCAGCTTACTACAGGCGGATCGAAATCAGCCCCAGCATTTT. It specifies CASSLLQADRNQPQHF.

Here the CDR3 DNA reads TGCAGCGTTGAAGGTTCTCGACAGGGCACAGATACGCAGTATTTT. Translating gives CSVEGSRQGTDTQYF. The chain is built from TRBV29-1 and TRBJ2-3; tentative D call: TRBD1 (6 bases). CDR1 is SQVTM and CDR2 is ANQGSEA in the germline V gene. The length of the CDR3 is 15 residues. Trimming cost V 1 base and J 1 base, with 12 bases left between them.

CDR3 loop: CASSLVGGYTF. The CDR3 DNA reads TGTGCCAGCAGCTTAGTGGGCGGCTACACCTTC. The gene calls are TRBV7-2 and TRBJ1-2, with no clear D. The V end was cut by 1 base, the J end by 8 bases, with 5 bases between. The CDR3 extends over 11 amino acids. In germline, CDR1 is SGHTA, CDR2 FQGNSA.

This chain joins TRBV29-1 and TRBJ2-5; D remains unclear. The CDR3 is 12 amino acids. V dropped 4 bases and J dropped 2 bases, with 8 bases sitting between them. CDR1 SQVTM and CDR2 ANQGSEA come from the germline V gene. The CDR3 bases are TGCAGCGTTGCCGTTACTCAAGAGACCCAGTACTTC. It translates to CSVAVTQETQYF.

The V gene is TRBV18, the J gene TRBJ2-1, with 9 bases identical to TRBD2. CDR3 length: 15 amino acids. J lost 4 bases, V lost 2 bases, and 3 bases had no gene match. Germline CDR1 is KGHSH and CDR2 is LQKENI. The CDR3 sequence: CASSPDSGGYNEQFF. CDR3 DNA sequence: TGTGCCAGCTCACCAGATAGCGGGGGATACAATGAGCAGTTCTTC.

The rearrangement uses TRBV4-1 and TRBJ2-7; TRBD1 matches 7 bases. Unmatched junction bases numbered 5, after V lost 0 bases and J lost 9 bases. This CDR3 spans 13 amino acids. From germline, CDR1 is MGHRA and CDR2 YSYEKL. CDR3 DNA sequence: TGCGCCAGCAGCCAAGATACAGGGGTTCGGCAGTACTTC. It yields the protein CASSQDTGVRQYF.

This chain uses TRBV18 with TRBJ1-5; no clear D gene. CDR3 length: 13 amino acids. Between the trimmed V and J ends, which lost 2 bases and 0 bases, there was a span of 2 bases. Per germline, CDR1 KGHSH and CDR2 LQKENI. The CDR3 is CASSPSSNQPQHF. CDR3 bases: TGTGCCAGCTCACCAAGTAGCAATCAGCCCCAGCATTTT.

The chain joins TRBV15 to TRBJ2-7; no clear D. The V gene lost 1 base and the J gene lost 5 bases, with 12 bases spanning the gap. The germline V gene encodes CDR1 LNHNV and CDR2 YYDKDF (reference sequence). There are 14 residues in the CDR3. CDR3 sequence: CATSRGQEGNEQYF. DNA of the CDR3: TGTGCCACCAGCAGAGGGCAGGAAGGGAACGAGCAGTACTTC.

The rearrangement uses TRBV28 and TRBJ1-1; D remains unclear. V was shortened by 3 bases and J by 1 base, with 12 bases between the two germline ends. The germline CDR1 and CDR2 sequences are MDHEN and SYDVKM. This CDR3 contains 15 residues. The CDR3 spells CASSFLGSGNTEAFF. The DNA for the CDR3 is TGTGCCAGCAGTTTCCTTGGCAGCGGGAACACTGAAGCTTTCTTT.

The rearrangement links TRBV18 to TRBJ2-2; D not resolved. The CDR3 totals 14 residues. Between the trimmed V and J ends, which lost 0 bases and 6 bases, there was a span of 8 bases. Germline CDR1 and CDR2: KGHSH and LQKENI. The CDR3 coding sequence is TGTGCCAGCTCACCACCCAGATATCCCGGGGAGCTGTTTTTT. Its translation is CASSPPRYPGELFF.

The CDR3 reads CASSLGGPTYEQYF. DNA for the CDR3: TGCGCCAGCAGCTTGGGTGGTCCCACCTACGAGCAGTACTTC. V and J are TRBV5-1 and TRBJ2-7; D gene uncertain. Germline values: CDR1 SGHRS, CDR2 YFSETQ. The CDR3 has 14 amino acids. Trimming left V 0 bases short and J 2 bases short, with 9 bases between. Looking up the rest from reference TRBV5-1 and TRBJ2-7 gives the full variable domain: KAGVTQTPRYLIKTRGQQVTLSCSPISGHRSVSWYQQTPGQGLQFLFEYFSETQRNKGNFPGRFSGRQFSNSRSEMNVSTLELGDSALYLCASSLGGPTYEQYFGPGTRLTVT.

V usage is TRBV25-1 and J usage is TRBJ1-6; the D gene is possibly TRBD1 (5 bases). From germline, CDR1 is MGHDK and CDR2 SYGVNS. This CDR3 comprises 13 residues. Trimming took 6 bases from V and 11 from J, leaving 14 bases between them. The CDR3 here is CASSTVGVAPLHF. The CDR3 nucleotides read TGTGCCAGCAGCACAGTGGGGGTAGCACCCCTCCACTTT.

The V and J genes are TRBV28 and TRBJ2-1; weak D call: TRBD1 (5 bases). Germline V gene data show CDR1 as MDHEN and CDR2 as SYDVKM. Trimming removed 6 bases from V and 5 bases from J, with 14 bases in between. This CDR3 has 14 residues. The DNA of the CDR3 is TGTGCCAGCAGGTATAGCAGGGTAAACAATGAGCAGTTCTTC. It is translated as CASRYSRVNNEQFF.